Each of the 11 T cell receptor beta chains below was sequenced from the same sample in a study of blood T cell repertoires in COVID-19. The data were produced by immunoSEQ multiplex PCR, yet TCRdb's version contains in-frame clones alone and is incomplete. This sample has about 270,000 clones, with around 88% found just once. Sequencing was performed on PBMCs or T cells enriched from blood (not recorded which). The receptors shown here come from a woman between 35 and 50 years old with acute COVID-19.

The chain couples TRBV6-2 or TRBV6-3 to TRBJ1-1; no firm D call. Between the trimmed V and J ends, which lost 2 bases and 11 bases, there was a span of 12 bases. This CDR3 has 12 amino acids. Germline assignment: CDR1 MNHEY and CDR2 SVGEGT. The CDR3 spells CASSYRRPEAFF. The CDR3 nucleotides are TGTGCCAGCAGTTACAGGCGGCCGGAGGCTTTCTTT.

The chain is built from TRBV9 and TRBJ2-2, with 9 bases that match TRBD1. This CDR3 is 17 amino acids long. The germline V gene encodes CDR1 SGDLS and CDR2 YYNGEE. The J segment lost 1 base and the V segment lost 4 bases, leaving 8 bases of the junction unmatched. The CDR3 reads CASSFSRGQGNTGELFF. The CDR3 DNA follows: TGTGCCAGCAGCTTCAGCAGGGGACAGGGGAACACCGGGGAGCTGTTTTTT.

This clone showed up just a few times. This chain links TRBV7-2 with TRBJ2-1; 7 nucleotides agree with TRBD1. CDR1 and CDR2 from the germline V gene are SGHTA and FQGNSA. V lost 6 bases and J lost 4; bases outside the gene matches: 6. This CDR3 comprises 14 residues. CDR3 in DNA: TGTGCCAGCAGACCCGGGACAGCATACAATGAGCAGTTCTTC. Its protein product is CASRPGTAYNEQFF.

V usage is TRBV7-2 and J usage is TRBJ2-5, with D maybe TRBD2 (5 bases). The CDR3 sequence is 15 residues long. Trimming shortened V by 1 base and J by 5 bases, and 14 bases separated the two germline ends. Germline-derived CDR1 and CDR2 are SGHTA and FQGNSA. CDR3 DNA: TGTGCCAGCAGCTTAGTGTCAGACTGGGAGGAGACCCAGTACTTC. As protein: CASSLVSDWEETQYF.

V gene TRBV7-9 combines with J gene TRBJ1-1; TRBD1 matches at 12 bases. V shed 2 bases and J 5 bases; nucleotides not matched to a gene: 3. Germline V gene lookup returns CDR1 SEHNR and CDR2 FQNEAQ (reference sequence). This CDR3 is 15 amino acids long. CDR3 protein: CASSLRDRGLTEAFF. The CDR3 DNA reads as TGTGCCAGCAGCTTAAGGGACAGGGGGCTTACTGAAGCTTTCTTT.

The chain is built from TRBV10-3 and TRBJ2-7, with D tentatively TRBD2 (5 bases). This CDR3 comprises 11 residues. The ends were cut back, 4 bases at V and 4 bases at J, with 5 bases in the middle. The germline V gene encodes CDR1 ENHRY and CDR2 SYGVKD. The chain's CDR3 is CAISGGYEQYV. Written as DNA, the CDR3 is TGTGCCATCAGTGGCGGGTACGAGCAGTACGTC.

The V call is TRBV7-9, the J call TRBJ2-1; possibly TRBD2 for D (7 bases). This CDR3 is built from 16 residues. Germline V gives CDR1 SEHNR, CDR2 FQNEAQ (reference sequence). The ends were cut back, 9 bases at V and 5 bases at J, with 23 bases in the middle. The CDR3 is CASQQGRESSHNEQFF. The CDR3 DNA reads TGTGCCAGTCAGCAGGGGCGGGAGTCCTCACACAATGAGCAGTTCTTC.

The chain employs TRBV27 and TRBJ1-1; TRBD1 aligns across 8 bases. The germline gives CDR1 MNHEY, CDR2 SMNVEV (reference sequence). The CDR3 is 17 residues long. V shed 1 base, J shed 4 bases, and the junction held 11 bases outside the gene matches. The chain's CDR3 is CASSLFGAGGGVTEAFF. CDR3 coding DNA: TGTGCCAGCAGTTTATTTGGGGCAGGGGGCGGTGTCACTGAAGCTTTCTTT.

The chain has TRBV18 and TRBJ2-1, with D maybe TRBD2 (6 bases). The V end was cut by 3 bases, the J end by 1 base, with 10 bases between. In germline, CDR1 is KGHSH, CDR2 LQKENI. This CDR3 has 15 amino acids. CDR3: CASSPTLASYNEQFF. The DNA for the CDR3 is TGTGCCAGCTCACCGACCCTAGCGTCCTACAATGAGCAGTTCTTC.

The gene calls are TRBV4-1 and TRBJ2-1, with 7 bases that match TRBD2. Unmatched junction bases numbered 8, after V lost 4 bases and J lost 2 bases. The CDR3 totals 16 residues. Germline loops: CDR1 MGHRA, CDR2 YSYEKL. Here the CDR3 DNA reads TGCGCCAGCAGCCCAACGGGGCTAGCGGCCTACAATGAGCAGTTCTTC. Its translation: CASSPTGLAAYNEQFF.

This sequence joins TRBV7-2 and TRBJ1-4; 10 bases line up with TRBD1. The CDR3 consists of 16 residues. V shed 5 bases, J shed 10 bases, and the junction held 13 bases outside the gene matches. The germline V gene encodes CDR1 SGHTA and CDR2 FQGNSA. The CDR3 bases are TGTGCCAGCAGCCTCCATTCGACAGGGGGCAGCGGAAAACTGTTTTTT. Protein: CASSLHSTGGSGKLFF.